What follows is one T cell receptor (beta chain) and its context. Trimming removed 2 bases at V and 2 bases at J, with 14 bases between. Germline V gene lookup returns CDR1 SGHAT and CDR2 FQNNGV. The CDR3 extends over 16 amino acids. This sample was taken from a study of yellow fever vaccine responses in identical twins. MiXCR was run by TCRdb on the RT-PCR reads, yielding one entry per CDR3 protein. The table lists about 3,000 distinct CDR3 sequences, roughly 78% of them singletons, with more than 8% in the top ten. The material was T cells from blood (PBMCs), unsorted or a sorted subset (not recorded which), obtained before or after yellow fever vaccination (not recorded which). This TCR derives from a female donor who received the yellow fever vaccine. V gene TRBV11-2 combines with J gene TRBJ2-3; D is perhaps TRBD2 (5 bases). Here the CDR3 reads CASSLLGEKLTDTQYF. CDR3 DNA: TGTGCCAGCAGCTTATTGGGAGAGAAACTCACAGATACGCAGTATTTT. The full variable domain, completed using reference TRBV11-2 and TRBJ2-3, is EAGVAQSPRYKIIEKRQSVAFWCNPISGHATLYWYQQILGQGPKLLIQFQNNGVVDDSQLPKDRFSAERLKGVDSTLKIQPAKLEDSAVYLCASSLLGEKLTDTQYFGPGTRLTVL.